This T cell receptor beta chain was identified in a study of blood T cell repertoires in COVID-19. Across the whole study: The samples span acute and convalescent COVID-19 from the United States, Italy and Spain. PBMCs, B-cell-depleted T cells, or T cells provided the cDNA or gDNA that made up the material.

Germline trimming cut 10 bases from V and 7 bases from J; bases unmatched to any gene: 4. The length of the CDR3 is 11 residues. Per germline, CDR1 MNHEY and CDR2 SVGAGI. In the study's own analysis: Reference gene primer amplification yielded estimated nucleated cell counts. The repertoire was sequenced with immunoSEQ multiplex PCR; TCRdb's copy has only in-frame clones and lacks some. From that table come the V and J calls and clone size; the DNA was used to work out D and trimming. The table lists around 80,000 clones, 85% to 90% of them singletons. Specimen: peripheral blood. This TCR came from a man older than 75 with active or convalescent COVID-19. The chain carries TRBV6-5 and TRBJ2-1; TRBD2 agrees at 7 bases. This chain's CDR3 is CATLGRNEQFF. CDR3 sequence (DNA): TGTGCCACCCTCGGGAGGAATGAGCAGTTCTTC.